These 20 T cell receptor beta chains originate from one sample sequenced in a study of early T cells in non-severe SARS-CoV-2 infection. TCRdb independently ran MiXCR on the 5' RACE reads; one entry per CDR3 protein. Found here are approximately 56,000 distinct CDR3 sequences, more than 9% of them singletons; the top ten hold around 6.3%. The sequenced material came from whole blood. Receptors originate from an adult who was a healthcare worker with PCR-confirmed SARS-CoV-2 infection or an uninfected control (not recorded which).

This clonotype was observed a handful of times. The V and J genes are TRBV20-1 and TRBJ1-1, with D maybe TRBD1 (5 bases). Trimming cost V 3 bases and J 6 bases, with 14 bases left between them. The CDR3 covers 13 residues. Germline V CDR1 and CDR2: DFQATT, SNEGSKA (reference sequence). The CDR3 nucleotides are TGCAGTGCTAGCTACAGATGGGGCGCTGAAGCTTTCTTT. This translates into CSASYRWGAEAFF.

In this sample, this clonotype turned up many times. This chain links TRBV4-2 with TRBJ1-4; TRBD1 aligns across 7 bases. The trim removed 3 bases at V and 8 bases at J, leaving 12 bases unmatched. The germline gives CDR1 LGHNA, CDR2 YNFKEQ. The CDR3 loop spans 16 amino acids. The CDR3 DNA is TGTGCCAGCAGCCAGGTGACAGGGCAAGTAGGGGAAAAACTGTTTTTT. As protein: CASSQVTGQVGEKLFF.

This clonotype was counted ten times or more. This chain links TRBV11-2 with TRBJ2-2; 8 nucleotides align to TRBD1. This CDR3 has 15 residues. The V gene's germline CDR1 is SGHAT and CDR2 FQNNGV. J lost 3 bases, V lost 5 bases, and 5 bases had no gene match. In nucleotides, the CDR3 is TGTGCCAGCAGCCCCGACAGGGGACACACCGGGGAGCTGTTTTTT. It codes for CASSPDRGHTGELFF.

This clonotype was picked up a small number of times. The chain links TRBV10-1 to TRBJ2-1; D is unresolved. The CDR3 totals 13 residues. Germline CDR1 WNHNN, CDR2 SYGVQD (reference sequence). Trimming left V 8 bases short and J 8 bases short, with 16 bases between. As DNA, the CDR3 is TGCGCCAGCTCAATGAGTGGGGTCCATGAGCAGTTCTTC. Protein: CASSMSGVHEQFF.

This clonotype has only a few counts. DNA for the CDR3: TGCGCCAGCAGCTCACGGACAGATACGAACACTGAAGCTTTCTTT. It is translated as CASSSRTDTNTEAFF. The chain uses TRBV5-1 and TRBJ1-1; possibly TRBD1 for D (6 bases). V was cut by 3 bases and J by 1 base, with 13 bases left in between. Germline lookup yields CDR1 SGHRS and CDR2 YFSETQ. The CDR3 is 15 amino acids.

This clonotype was counted at least ten times. One end of the junction fails to match germline, which may point to a read error. The chain uses TRBV24-1 and TRBJ2-1, with 7 bases identical to TRBD2. The CDR3 contains 15 residues. Germline-derived CDR1 and CDR2 are KGHDR and SFDVKD. The CDR3 DNA sequence: TGTGCCACCAGTTGGAGCGGGGACTCCCACAATGAGCAGTTCTTC. The encoded protein is CATSWSGDSHNEQFF.

The chain employs TRBV5-8 and TRBJ2-5, with TRBD1 as a possible D gene (6 bases). Germline lookup yields CDR1 SGHTS and CDR2 YDEGEE. This CDR3 has 15 residues. Trimming shortened V by 3 bases and J by 5 bases, and 17 bases separated the two germline ends. CDR3 residues: CASSSQRTGQETQYF. CDR3 nucleotide sequence: TGTGCCAGCAGCTCACAGAGAACAGGGCAGGAGACCCAGTACTTC.

This clonotype has a count of ten or more. CDR3 loop: CAISELWGSSNQPQHF. In DNA form, the CDR3 reads TGTGCCATCAGTGAGCTCTGGGGGAGTAGCAATCAGCCCCAGCATTTT. The V gene is TRBV10-3, the J gene TRBJ1-5; D is possibly TRBD1 (5 bases). Germline CDR1 and CDR2: ENHRY and SYGVKD. V lost 2 bases and J lost 0, with 11 bases in between. The CDR3 is 16 residues long.

The rearrangement links TRBV12-3 or TRBV12-4 to TRBJ1-2; 9 nucleotides agree with TRBD1. The ends lost 6 bases at V and 8 bases at J; junction bases unmatched: 19. CDR3 size: 17 residues. As DNA, the CDR3 is TGTGCCAGCAGGGCATCTAGAGGGACAGGGCCTCATCTGGGCTACACCTTC. Translation: CASRASRGTGPHLGYTF.

The chain uses TRBV7-8 and TRBJ2-7; TRBD2 aligns across 11 bases. The junction had 10 bases not matched to a gene; V was cut back by 2 bases and J by 7 bases. CDR1 is SGHVS and CDR2 is FQNEAQ in the germline V gene. This CDR3 is built from 16 residues. The CDR3 reads CASSLNSGRASGEQYF. The CDR3 bases are TGTGCCAGCAGCTTAAATAGCGGGAGGGCCTCGGGGGAGCAGTACTTC.

This clonotype showed up just a few times. The V gene is TRBV29-1, the J gene TRBJ2-7, with D possibly TRBD1 on 5 matching bases. Germline CDR1 and CDR2: SQVTM and ANQGSEA. The CDR3 consists of 11 residues. The germline V and J ends were trimmed by 5 bases and 2 bases, with 7 bases remaining between them. The CDR3 reads CSVQGTYEQYF. The CDR3 DNA reads as TGCAGCGTTCAGGGAACCTACGAGCAGTACTTC.

This chain uses TRBV6-1 with TRBJ2-5; D not certain. Germline lookup yields CDR1 MNHNS and CDR2 SASEGT. V was pared by 6 bases and J by 2 bases, with 10 bases between. The CDR3 sequence is 13 residues long. The CDR3 DNA follows: TGTGCCAGCAGACTACGACAACAAGAGACCCAGTACTTC. It specifies CASRLRQQETQYF.

This sequence joins TRBV6-2 or TRBV6-3 and TRBJ2-2, with 8 nucleotides matching TRBD2. Germline V lookup: CDR1 MNHEY, CDR2 SVGEGT. Trimming took 3 bases from V and 4 from J; bases not matched to a gene: 7. The CDR3 is 16 residues long. This chain's CDR3 is CASSYFSGAATGELFF. The CDR3 DNA is TGTGCCAGCAGTTATTTTAGCGGGGCCGCCACCGGGGAGCTGTTTTTT.

This rearrangement joins TRBV12-5 to TRBJ1-1; D perhaps matches TRBD1 (5 bases). Germline lookup yields CDR1 LGHNT and CDR2 FRNRAP. With 2 bases removed from V and 0 bases from J, the gap between germline ends came to 16 bases. This CDR3 is built from 17 residues. The CDR3 protein is CASGLSGGARMNTEAFF. CDR3 DNA sequence: TGTGCTAGTGGTTTGTCAGGAGGGGCCCGGATGAACACTGAAGCTTTCTTT. The whole variable domain, filled in from reference TRBV12-5 and TRBJ1-1, reads DARVTQTPRHKVTEMGQEVTMRCQPILGHNTVFWYRQTMMQGLELLAYFRNRAPLDDSGMPKDRFSAEMPDATLATLKIQPSEPRDSAVYFCASGLSGGARMNTEAFFGQGTRLTVV.

The chain is built from TRBV6-2 or TRBV6-3 and TRBJ2-7; TRBD1 agrees at 10 bases. CDR1 is MNHEY, CDR2 SVGEGT, per germline. The CDR3 is made up of 17 amino acids. Trimming removed 2 bases from V and 5 bases from J; junction bases left unmatched: 12. This CDR3 reads CASSYVRDRGRSHEQYF. The CDR3 DNA is TGTGCCAGCAGTTACGTCCGAGACAGGGGGCGATCCCACGAGCAGTACTTC.

This clonotype was recorded at least ten times. The chain links TRBV12-3 or TRBV12-4 to TRBJ1-2; 7 positions agree with TRBD1. Trimming removed 4 bases from V and 2 bases from J; junction bases left unmatched: 16. The CDR3 runs 18 residues. CDR3 in DNA: TGTGCCAGCAGTTCATCTTCGTTAGGGACAGCCTTCAACTATGGCTACACCTTC. This translates into CASSSSSLGTAFNYGYTF.

This clonotype was detected a few times. The V and J genes are TRBV11-2 and TRBJ2-1; 9 bases are shared with TRBD1. Germline values: CDR1 SGHAT, CDR2 FQNNGV. The length of the CDR3 is 15 residues. V was clipped by 6 bases and J by 6 bases; unmatched bases: 9. The CDR3, as DNA: TGTGCCAGCAGTTGGGGACAGGGATGGGGCAATGAGCAGTTCTTC. Amino acids: CASSWGQGWGNEQFF.

This sequence joins TRBV3-1 and TRBJ2-2, with a weak D call TRBD2 (6 bases). The length of the CDR3 is 18 residues. V was shortened by 4 bases and J by 0 bases, with 18 bases between the two germline ends. The germline V gene encodes CDR1 LGHDT and CDR2 YNNKEL (reference sequence). Here the CDR3 reads CASSPSFYGGTNTGELFF. The CDR3 DNA reads TGTGCCAGCAGCCCCTCTTTTTATGGGGGGACGAACACCGGGGAGCTGTTTTTT.

This chain connects TRBV15 to TRBJ1-3; D gene ambiguous. V was shortened by 0 bases and J by 2 bases, with 8 bases between the two germline ends. This CDR3 region has 15 residues. CDR1 is LNHNV, CDR2 YYDKDF, per germline (reference sequence). Here the CDR3 reads CATSRDRGPGNTIYF. The DNA for the CDR3 is TGTGCCACCAGCAGAGATCGGGGTCCTGGAAACACCATATATTTT.

This clonotype was detected many times. This rearrangement joins TRBV23-1 to TRBJ2-5, with TRBD2 matching 10 bases. TRBV23-1 is designated an ORF whose function remains uncertain. Losses at the gene ends were 2 bases for V and 4 bases for J; bases not matched to a gene: 7. This CDR3 is built from 16 residues. The CDR3 DNA follows: TGCGCCAGCAGTCAAATACTTGGGACTAGCGCAGAGACCCAGTACTTC. It specifies CASSQILGTSAETQYF.